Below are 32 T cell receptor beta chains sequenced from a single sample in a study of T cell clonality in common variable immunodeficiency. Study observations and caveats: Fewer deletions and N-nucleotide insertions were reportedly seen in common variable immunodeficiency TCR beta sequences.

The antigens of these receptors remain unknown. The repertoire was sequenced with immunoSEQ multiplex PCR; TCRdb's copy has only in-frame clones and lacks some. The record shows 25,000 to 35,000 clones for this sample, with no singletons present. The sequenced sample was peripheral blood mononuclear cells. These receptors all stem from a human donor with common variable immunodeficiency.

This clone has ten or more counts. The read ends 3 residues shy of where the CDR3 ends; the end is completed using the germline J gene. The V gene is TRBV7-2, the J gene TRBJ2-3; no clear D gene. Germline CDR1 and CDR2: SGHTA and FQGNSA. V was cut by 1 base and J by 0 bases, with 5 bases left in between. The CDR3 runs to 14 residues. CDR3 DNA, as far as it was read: TGTGCCAGCAGCTTAGGTCCTAGCACAGATACG. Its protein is CASSLGPSTDT. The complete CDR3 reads CASSLGPSTDTQYF.

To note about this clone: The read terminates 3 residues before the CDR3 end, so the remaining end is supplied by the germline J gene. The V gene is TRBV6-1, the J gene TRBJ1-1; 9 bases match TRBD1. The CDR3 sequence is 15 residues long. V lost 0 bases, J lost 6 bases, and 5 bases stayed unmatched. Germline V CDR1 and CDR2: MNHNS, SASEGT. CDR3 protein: CASSEALDRGAEAFF. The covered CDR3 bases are TGTGCCAGCAGTGAAGCGTTGGACAGGGGCGCTGAA.

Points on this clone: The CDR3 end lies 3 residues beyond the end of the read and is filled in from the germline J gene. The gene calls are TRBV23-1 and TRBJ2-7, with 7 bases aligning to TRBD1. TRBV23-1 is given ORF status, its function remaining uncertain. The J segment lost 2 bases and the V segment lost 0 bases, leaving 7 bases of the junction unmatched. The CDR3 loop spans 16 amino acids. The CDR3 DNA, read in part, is TGCGCCAGCAGTCAATCTCTTGGACAGGCGACCTACGAG. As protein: CASSQSLGQATYE. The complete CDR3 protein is CASSQSLGQATYEQYF.

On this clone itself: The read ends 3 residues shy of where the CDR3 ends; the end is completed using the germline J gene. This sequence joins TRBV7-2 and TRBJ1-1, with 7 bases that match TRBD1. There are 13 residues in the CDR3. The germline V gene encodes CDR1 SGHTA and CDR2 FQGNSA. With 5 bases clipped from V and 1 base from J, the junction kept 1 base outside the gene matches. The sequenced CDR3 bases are TGTGCCAGCAGCCGGGACAGGAACACTGAA. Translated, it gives CASSRDRNTE. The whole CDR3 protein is CASSRDRNTEAFF.

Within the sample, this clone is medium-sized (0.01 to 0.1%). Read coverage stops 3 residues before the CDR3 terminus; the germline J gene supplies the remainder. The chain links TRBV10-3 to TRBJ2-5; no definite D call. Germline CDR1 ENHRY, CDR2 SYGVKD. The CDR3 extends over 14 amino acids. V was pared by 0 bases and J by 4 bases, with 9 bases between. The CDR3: CAISESQAGETQYF. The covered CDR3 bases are TGTGCCATCAGTGAGTCCCAAGCTGGAGAGACC.

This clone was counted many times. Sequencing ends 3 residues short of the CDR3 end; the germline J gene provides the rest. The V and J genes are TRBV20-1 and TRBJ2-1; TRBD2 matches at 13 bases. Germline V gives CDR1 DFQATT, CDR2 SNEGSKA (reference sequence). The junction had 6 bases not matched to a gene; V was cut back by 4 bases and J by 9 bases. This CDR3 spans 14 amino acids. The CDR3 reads CSATLLAGGREQFF. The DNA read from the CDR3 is TGCAGTGCTACTCTACTAGCGGGGGGGCGTGAG.

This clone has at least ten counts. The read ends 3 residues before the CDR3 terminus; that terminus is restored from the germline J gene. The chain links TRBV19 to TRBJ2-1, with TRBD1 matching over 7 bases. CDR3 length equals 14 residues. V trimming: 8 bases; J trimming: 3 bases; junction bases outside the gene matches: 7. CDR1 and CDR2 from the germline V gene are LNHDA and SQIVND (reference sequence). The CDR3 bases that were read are TGTGCCAGTTCACCGGGACAGCACTACAATGAG. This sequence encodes CASSPGQHYNE. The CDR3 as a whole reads CASSPGQHYNEQFF.

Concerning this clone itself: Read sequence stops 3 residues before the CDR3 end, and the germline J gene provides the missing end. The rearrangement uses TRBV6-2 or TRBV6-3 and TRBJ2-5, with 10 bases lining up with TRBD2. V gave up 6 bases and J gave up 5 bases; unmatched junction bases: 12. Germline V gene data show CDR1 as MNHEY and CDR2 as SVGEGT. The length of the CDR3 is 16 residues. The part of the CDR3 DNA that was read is TGTGCCAGCAGCCACCTAAGCGGGGGGGCCGAGGAGACC. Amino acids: CASSHLSGGAEET. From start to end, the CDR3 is CASSHLSGGAEETQYF.

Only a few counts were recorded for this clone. The DNA read from the CDR3 is TGCGCCAGCAGTGATCCCCTAGCGGGGGGATTGAACAATGAG. Translated: CASSDPLAGGLNNE. Given in full, the CDR3 is CASSDPLAGGLNNEQFF. The chain combines TRBV10-1 with TRBJ2-1; 11 bases are shared with TRBD2. The read terminates 3 residues ahead of where the CDR3 ends, so the germline J gene completes it. V was pared by 3 bases and J by 5 bases, with 9 bases of the junction left unmatched. Germline assignment: CDR1 WNHNN and CDR2 SYGVQD (reference sequence). This CDR3 has 17 amino acids.

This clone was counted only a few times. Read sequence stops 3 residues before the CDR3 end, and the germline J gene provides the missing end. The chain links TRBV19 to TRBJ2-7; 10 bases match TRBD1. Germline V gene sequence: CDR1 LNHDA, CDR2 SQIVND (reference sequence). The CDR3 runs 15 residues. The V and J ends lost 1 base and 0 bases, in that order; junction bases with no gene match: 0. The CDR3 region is CASSIGDRGSYEQYF. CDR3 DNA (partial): TGTGCCAGTAGTATAGGGGACAGGGGCTCCTACGAG.

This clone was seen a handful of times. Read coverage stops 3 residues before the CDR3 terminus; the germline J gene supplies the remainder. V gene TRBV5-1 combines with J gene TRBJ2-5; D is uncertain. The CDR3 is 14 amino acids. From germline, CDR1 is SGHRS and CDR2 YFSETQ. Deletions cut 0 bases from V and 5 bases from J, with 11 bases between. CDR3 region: CASSLGSGSETQYF. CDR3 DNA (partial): TGCGCCAGCAGCTTGGGGTCGGGTAGCGAGACC. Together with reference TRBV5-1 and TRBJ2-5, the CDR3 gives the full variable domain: KAGVTQTPRYLIKTRGQQVTLSCSPISGHRSVSWYQQTPGQGLQFLFEYFSETQRNKGNFPGRFSGRQFSNSRSEMNVSTLELGDSALYLCASSLGSGSETQYFGPGTRLLVL.

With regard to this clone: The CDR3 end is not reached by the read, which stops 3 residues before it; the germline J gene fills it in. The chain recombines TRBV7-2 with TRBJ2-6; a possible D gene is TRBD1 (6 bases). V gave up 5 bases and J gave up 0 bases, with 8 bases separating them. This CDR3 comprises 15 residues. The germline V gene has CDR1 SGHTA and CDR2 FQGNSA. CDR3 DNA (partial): TGTGCCAGCAGCCGGACAGACTCTGGGGCCAACGTC. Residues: CASSRTDSGANV. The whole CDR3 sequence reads CASSRTDSGANVLTF.

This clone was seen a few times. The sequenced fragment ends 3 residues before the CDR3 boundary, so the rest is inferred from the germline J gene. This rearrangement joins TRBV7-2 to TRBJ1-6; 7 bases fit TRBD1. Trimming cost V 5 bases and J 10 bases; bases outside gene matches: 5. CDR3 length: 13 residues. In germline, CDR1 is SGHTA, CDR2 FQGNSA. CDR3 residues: CASSVDRDSPLHF. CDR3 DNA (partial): TGTGCCAGCAGCGTCGACAGGGACTCACCC. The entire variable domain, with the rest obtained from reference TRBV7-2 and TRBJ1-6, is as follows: GAGVSQSPSNKVTEKGKDVELRCDPISGHTALYWYRQSLGQGLEFLIYFQGNSAPDKSGLPSDRFSAERTGGSVSTLTIQRTQQEDSAVYLCASSVDRDSPLHFGNGTRLTVT.

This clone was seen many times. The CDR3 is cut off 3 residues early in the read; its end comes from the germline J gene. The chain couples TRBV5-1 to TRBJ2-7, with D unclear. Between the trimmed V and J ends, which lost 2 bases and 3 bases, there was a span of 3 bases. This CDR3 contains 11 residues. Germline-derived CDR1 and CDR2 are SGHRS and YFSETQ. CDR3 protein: CASSLGYEQYF. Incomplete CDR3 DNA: TGCGCCAGCAGCTTAGGCTACGAG.

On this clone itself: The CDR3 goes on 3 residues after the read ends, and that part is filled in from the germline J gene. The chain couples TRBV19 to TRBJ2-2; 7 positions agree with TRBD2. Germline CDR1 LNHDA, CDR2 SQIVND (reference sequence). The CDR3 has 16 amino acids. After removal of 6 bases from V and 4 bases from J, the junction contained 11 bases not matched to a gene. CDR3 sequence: CASSSGGTTSTGELFF. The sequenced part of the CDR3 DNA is TGTGCCAGTAGCTCTGGTGGGACTACCAGCACCGGGGAG.

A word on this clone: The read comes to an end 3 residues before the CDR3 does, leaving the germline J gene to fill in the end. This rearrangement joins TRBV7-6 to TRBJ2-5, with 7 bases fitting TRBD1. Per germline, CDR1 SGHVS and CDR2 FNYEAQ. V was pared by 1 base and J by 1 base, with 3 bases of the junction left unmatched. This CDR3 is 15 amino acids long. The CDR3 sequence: CASSLGDSLQETQYF. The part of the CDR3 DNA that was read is TGTGCCAGCAGCTTAGGGGACAGTCTCCAAGAGACC.

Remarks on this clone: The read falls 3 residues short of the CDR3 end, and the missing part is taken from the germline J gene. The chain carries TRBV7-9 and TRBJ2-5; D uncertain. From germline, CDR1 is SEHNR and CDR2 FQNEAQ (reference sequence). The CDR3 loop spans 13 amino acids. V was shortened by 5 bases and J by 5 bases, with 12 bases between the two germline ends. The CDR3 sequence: CASSEQPGETQYF. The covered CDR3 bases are TGTGCCAGCAGCGAACAACCCGGGGAGACC. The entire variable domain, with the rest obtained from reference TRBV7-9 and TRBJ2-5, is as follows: DTGVSQNPRHKITKRGQNVTFRCDPISEHNRLYWYRQTLGQGPEFLTYFQNEAQLEKSRLLSDRFSAERPKGSFSTLEIQRTEQGDSAMYLCASSEQPGETQYFGPGTRLLVL.

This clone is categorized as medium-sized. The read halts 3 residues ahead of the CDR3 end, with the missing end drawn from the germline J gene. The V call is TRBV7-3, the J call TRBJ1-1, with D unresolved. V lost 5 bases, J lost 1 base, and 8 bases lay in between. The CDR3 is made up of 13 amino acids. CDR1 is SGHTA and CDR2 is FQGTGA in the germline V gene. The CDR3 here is CASSTQANTEAFF. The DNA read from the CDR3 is TGTGCCAGCAGCACGCAGGCGAACACTGAA.

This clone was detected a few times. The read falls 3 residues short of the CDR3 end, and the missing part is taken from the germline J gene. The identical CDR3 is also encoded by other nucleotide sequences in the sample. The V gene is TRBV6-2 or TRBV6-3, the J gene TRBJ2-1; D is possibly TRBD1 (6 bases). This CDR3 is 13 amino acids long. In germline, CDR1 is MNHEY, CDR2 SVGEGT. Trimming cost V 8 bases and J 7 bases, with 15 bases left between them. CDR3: CASSGAPRNEQFF. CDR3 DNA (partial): TGTGCCAGCTCAGGGGCGCCGCGTAATGAG.

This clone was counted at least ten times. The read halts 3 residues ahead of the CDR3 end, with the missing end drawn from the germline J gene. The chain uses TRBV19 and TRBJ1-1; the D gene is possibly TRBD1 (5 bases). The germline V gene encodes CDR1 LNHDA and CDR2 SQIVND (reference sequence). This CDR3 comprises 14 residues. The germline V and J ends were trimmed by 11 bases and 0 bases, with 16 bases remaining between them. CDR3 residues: CASYHWGMNTEAFF. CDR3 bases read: TGTGCCTCATATCACTGGGGCATGAACACTGAA.

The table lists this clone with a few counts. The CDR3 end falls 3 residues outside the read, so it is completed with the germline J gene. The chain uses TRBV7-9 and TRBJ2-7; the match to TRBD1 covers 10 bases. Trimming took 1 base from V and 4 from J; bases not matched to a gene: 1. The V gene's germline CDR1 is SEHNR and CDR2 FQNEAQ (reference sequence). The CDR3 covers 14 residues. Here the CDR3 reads CASSLGQGAYEQYF. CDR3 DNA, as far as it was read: TGTGCCAGCAGCTTAGGACAGGGGGCGTACGAG.

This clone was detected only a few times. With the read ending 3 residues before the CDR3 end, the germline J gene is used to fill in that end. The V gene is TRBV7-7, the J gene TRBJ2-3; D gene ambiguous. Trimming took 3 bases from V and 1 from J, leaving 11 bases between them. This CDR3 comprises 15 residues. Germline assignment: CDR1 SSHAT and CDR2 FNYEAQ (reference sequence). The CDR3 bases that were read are TGTGCCAGCAGCTTGGGCAGTCACCGCACAGATACG. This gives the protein CASSLGSHRTDT. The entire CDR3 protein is CASSLGSHRTDTQYF.

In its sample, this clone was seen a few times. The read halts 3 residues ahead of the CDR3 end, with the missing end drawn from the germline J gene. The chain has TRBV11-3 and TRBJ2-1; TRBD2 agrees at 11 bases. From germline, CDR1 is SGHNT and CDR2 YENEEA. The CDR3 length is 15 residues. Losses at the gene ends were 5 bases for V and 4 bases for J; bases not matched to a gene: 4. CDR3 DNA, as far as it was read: TGTGCCAGCAGCCTAGCGGGGGGATCTTACAATGAG. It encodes CASSLAGGSYNE. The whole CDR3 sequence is CASSLAGGSYNEQFF.

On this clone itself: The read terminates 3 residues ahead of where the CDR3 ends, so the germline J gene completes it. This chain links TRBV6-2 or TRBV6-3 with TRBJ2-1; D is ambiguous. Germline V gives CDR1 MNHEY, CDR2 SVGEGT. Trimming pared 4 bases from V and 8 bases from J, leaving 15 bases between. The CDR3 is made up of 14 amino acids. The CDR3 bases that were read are TGTGCCAGCAGTTCGGCTAGTATGATCGATGAG. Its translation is CASSSASMIDE. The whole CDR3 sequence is CASSSASMIDEQFF.

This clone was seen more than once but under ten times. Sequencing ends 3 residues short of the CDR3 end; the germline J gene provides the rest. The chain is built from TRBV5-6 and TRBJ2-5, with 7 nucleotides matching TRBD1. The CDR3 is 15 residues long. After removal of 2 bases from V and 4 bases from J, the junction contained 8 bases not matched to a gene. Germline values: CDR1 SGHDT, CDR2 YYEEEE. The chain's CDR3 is CASSFEGQFGETQYF. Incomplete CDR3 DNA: TGTGCCAGCAGCTTTGAGGGACAGTTCGGAGAGACC.

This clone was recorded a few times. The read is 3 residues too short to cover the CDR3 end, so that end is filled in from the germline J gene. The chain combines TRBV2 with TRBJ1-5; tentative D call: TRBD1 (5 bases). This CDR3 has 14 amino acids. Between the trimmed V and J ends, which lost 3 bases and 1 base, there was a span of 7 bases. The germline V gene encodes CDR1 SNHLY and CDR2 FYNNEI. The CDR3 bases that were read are TGTGCCAGCAGTGAGAGACAGAGCAATCAGCCC. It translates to CASSERQSNQP. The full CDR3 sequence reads CASSERQSNQPQHF.

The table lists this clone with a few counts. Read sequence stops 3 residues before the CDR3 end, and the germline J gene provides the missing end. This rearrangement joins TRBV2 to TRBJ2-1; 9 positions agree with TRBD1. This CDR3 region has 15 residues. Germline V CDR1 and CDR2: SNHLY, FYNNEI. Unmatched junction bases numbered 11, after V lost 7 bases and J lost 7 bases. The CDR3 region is CASKKKLGTGNEQFF. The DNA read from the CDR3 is TGTGCCAGCAAAAAAAAATTAGGGACAGGGAATGAG. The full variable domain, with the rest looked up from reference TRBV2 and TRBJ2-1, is EPEVTQTPSHQVTQMGQEVILRCVPISNHLYFYWYRQILGQKVEFLVSFYNNEISEKSEIFDDQFSVERPDGSNFTLKIRSTKLEDSAMYFCASKKKLGTGNEQFFGPGTRLTVL.

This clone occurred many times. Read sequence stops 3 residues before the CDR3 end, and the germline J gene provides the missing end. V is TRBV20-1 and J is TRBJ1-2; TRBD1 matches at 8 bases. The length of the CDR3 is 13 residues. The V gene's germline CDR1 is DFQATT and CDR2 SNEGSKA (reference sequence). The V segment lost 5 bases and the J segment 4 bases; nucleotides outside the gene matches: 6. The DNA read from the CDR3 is TGCAGTGCTTCCCAGGGGGCGATCTATGGC. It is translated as CSASQGAIYG. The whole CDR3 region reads CSASQGAIYGYTF.

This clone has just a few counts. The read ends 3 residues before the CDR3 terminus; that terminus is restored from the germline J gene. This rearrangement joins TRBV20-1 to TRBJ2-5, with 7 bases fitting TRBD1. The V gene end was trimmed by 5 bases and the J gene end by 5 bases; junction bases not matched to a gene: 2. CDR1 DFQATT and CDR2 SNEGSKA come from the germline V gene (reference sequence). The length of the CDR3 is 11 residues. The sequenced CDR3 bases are TGCAGTGCTTCAGGGGGTGAGACC. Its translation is CSASGGET. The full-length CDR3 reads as CSASGGETQYF.

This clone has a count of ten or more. The part of the CDR3 DNA that was read is TGTGCCAGCAGCTTAGTCCCGGGGTCCACCGGGGAG. As protein: CASSLVPGSTGE. The full CDR3 reads CASSLVPGSTGELFF. The chain has TRBV7-2 and TRBJ2-2, with TRBD2 as a possible D gene (5 bases). The read ends 3 residues before the CDR3 terminus; that terminus is restored from the germline J gene. Per the germline V gene, CDR1 is SGHTA and CDR2 is FQGNSA. The CDR3 is 15 amino acids. Trimming stripped 1 base from V and 4 bases from J, with 10 bases between.

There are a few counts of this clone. CDR3 region: CASSLGQTPPLHF. The CDR3 DNA, read in part, is TGTGCCAGCAGTCTCGGACAGACCCCACCC. The chain couples TRBV7-2 to TRBJ1-6; perhaps TRBD1 as D (6 bases). The missing CDR3 end, 3 residues past where the read stops, is filled in from the germline J gene. The V gene lost 6 bases and the J gene lost 11 bases, with 14 bases spanning the gap. The CDR3 consists of 13 residues. In germline, CDR1 is SGHTA, CDR2 FQGNSA.

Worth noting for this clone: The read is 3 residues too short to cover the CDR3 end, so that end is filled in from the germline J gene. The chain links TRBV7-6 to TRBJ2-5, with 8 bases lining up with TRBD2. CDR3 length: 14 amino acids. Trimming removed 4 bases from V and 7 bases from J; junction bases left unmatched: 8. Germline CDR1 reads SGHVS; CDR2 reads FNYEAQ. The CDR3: CASSSPGLVGTQYF. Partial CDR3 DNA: TGTGCCAGCAGCTCACCGGGACTAGTAGGGACC.